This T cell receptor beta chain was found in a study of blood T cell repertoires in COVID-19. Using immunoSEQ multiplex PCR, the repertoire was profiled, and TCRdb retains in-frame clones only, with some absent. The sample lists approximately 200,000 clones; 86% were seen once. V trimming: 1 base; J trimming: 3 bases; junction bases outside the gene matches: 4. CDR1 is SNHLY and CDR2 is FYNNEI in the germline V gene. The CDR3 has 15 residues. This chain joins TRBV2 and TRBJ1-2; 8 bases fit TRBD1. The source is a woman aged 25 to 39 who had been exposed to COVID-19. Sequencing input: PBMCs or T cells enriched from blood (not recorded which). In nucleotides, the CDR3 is TGTGCCAGCAGTGAAGGGCAGGGGGCCTACTATGGCTACACCTTC. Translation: CASSEGQGAYYGYTF.